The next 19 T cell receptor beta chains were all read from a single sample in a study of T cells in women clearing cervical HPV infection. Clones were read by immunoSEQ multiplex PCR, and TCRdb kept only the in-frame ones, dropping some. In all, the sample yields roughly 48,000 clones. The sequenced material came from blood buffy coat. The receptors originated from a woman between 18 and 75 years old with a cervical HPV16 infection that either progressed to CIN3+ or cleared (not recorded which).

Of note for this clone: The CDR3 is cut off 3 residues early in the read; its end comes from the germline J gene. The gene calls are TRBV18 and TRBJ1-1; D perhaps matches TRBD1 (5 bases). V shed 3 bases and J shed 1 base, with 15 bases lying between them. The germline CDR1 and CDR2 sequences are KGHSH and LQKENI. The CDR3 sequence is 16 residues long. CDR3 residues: CASSPGPGGTNTEAFF. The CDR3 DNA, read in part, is TGTGCCAGCTCACCCGGTCCCGGGGGGACGAACACTGAA. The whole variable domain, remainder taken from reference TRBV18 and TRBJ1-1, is NAGVMQNPRHLVRRRGQEARLRCSPMKGHSHVYWYRQLPEEGLKFMVYLQKENIIDESGMPKERFSAEFPKEGPSILRIQQVVRGDSAAYFCASSPGPGGTNTEAFFGQGTRLTVV.

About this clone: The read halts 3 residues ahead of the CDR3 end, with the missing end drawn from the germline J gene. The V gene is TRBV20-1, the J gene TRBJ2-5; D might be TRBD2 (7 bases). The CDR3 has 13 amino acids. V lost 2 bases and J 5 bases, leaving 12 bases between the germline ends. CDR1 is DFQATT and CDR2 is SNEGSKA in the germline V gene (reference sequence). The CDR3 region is CSARPGGYETQYF. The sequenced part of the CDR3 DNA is TGCAGTGCTAGACCGGGGGGCTATGAGACC.

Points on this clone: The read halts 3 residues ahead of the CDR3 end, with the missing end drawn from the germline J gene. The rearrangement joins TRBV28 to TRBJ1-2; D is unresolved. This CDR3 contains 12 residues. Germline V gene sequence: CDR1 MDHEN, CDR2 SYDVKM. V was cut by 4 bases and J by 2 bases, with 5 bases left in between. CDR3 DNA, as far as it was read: TGTGCCAGCAGTTACCTAAACTATGGC. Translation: CASSYLNYG. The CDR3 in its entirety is CASSYLNYGYTF.

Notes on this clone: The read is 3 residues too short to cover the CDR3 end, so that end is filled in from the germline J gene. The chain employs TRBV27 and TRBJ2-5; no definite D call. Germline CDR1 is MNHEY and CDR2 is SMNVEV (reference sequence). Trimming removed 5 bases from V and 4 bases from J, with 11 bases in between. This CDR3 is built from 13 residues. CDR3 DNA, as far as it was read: TGTGCCAGCAGTCCCAACTTTGGAGAGACC. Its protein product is CASSPNFGET. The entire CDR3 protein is CASSPNFGETQYF.

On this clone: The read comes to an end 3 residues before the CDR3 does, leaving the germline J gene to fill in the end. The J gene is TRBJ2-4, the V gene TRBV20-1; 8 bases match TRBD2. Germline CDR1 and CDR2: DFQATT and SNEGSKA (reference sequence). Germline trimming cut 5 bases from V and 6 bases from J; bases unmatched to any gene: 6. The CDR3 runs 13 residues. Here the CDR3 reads CSAEGGLANIQYF. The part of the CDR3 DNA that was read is TGCAGTGCTGAGGGTGGACTAGCAAACATT.

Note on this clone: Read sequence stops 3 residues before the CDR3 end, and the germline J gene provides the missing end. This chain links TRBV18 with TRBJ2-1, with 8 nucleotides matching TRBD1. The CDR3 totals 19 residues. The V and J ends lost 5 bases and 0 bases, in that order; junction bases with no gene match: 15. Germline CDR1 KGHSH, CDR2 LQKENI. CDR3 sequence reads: CASSKRRTGGDSSYNEQFF. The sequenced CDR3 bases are TGTGCCAGCTCAAAAAGAAGAACAGGGGGTGATAGCTCCTACAATGAG.

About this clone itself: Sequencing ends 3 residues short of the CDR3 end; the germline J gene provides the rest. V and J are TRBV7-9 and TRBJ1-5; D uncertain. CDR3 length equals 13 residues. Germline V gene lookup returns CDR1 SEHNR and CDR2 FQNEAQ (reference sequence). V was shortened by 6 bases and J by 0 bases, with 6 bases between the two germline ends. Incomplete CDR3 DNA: TGTGCCAGCAGTCCTTATAGCAATCAGCCC. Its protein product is CASSPYSNQP. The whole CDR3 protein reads CASSPYSNQPQHF.

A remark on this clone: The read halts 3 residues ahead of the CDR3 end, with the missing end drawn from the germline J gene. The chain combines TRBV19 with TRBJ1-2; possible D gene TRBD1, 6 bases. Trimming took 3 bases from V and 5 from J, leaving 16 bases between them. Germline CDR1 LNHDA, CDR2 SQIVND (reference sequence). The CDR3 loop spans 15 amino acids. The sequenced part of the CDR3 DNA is TGTGCCAGTAGTATGGGAAGACAGGCGCAGTATGGC. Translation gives CASSMGRQAQYG. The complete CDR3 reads CASSMGRQAQYGYTF.

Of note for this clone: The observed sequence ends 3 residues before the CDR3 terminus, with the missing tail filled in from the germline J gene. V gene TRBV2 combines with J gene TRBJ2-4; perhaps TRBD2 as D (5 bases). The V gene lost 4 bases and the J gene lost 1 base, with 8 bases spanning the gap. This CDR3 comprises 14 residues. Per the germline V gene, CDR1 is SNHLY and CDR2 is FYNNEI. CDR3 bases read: TGTGCCAGCAGTGCCCAGCGGGCCAAAAACATT. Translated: CASSAQRAKNI. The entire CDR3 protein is CASSAQRAKNIQYF.

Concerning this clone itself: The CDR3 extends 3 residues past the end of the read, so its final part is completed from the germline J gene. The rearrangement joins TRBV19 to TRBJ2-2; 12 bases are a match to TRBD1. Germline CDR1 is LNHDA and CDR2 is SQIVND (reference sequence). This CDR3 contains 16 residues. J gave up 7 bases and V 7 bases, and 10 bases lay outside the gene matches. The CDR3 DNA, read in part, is TGTGCCAGTACCCTTGGGACAGGGGGCTTTATCGGGGAG. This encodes CASTLGTGGFIGE. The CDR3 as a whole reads CASTLGTGGFIGELFF.

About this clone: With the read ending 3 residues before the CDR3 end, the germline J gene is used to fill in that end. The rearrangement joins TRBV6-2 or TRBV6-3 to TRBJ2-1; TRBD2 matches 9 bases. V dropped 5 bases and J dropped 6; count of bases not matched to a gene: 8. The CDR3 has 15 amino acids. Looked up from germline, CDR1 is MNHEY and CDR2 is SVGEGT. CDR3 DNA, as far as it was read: TGTGCCAGCAGTCCCCGGCGGGGGGGCGTCAATGAG. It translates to CASSPRRGGVNE. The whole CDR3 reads CASSPRRGGVNEQFF.

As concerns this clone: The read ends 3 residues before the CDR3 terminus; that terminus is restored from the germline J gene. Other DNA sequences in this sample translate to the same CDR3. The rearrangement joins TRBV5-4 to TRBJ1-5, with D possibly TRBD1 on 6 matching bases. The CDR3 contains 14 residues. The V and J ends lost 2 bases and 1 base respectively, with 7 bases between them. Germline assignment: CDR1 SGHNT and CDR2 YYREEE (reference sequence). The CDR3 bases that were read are TGTGCCAGCAGCTTACAGGGAAGCAATCAGCCC. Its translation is CASSLQGSNQP. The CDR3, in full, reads CASSLQGSNQPQHF.

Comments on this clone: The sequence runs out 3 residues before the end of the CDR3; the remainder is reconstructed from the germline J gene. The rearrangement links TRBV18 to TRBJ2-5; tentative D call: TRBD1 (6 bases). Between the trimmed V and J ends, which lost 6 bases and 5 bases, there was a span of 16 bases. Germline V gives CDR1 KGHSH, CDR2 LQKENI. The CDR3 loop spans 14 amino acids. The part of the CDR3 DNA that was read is TGTGCCAGCTCTCATGACAGGCTGATGGAGACC. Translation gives CASSHDRLMET. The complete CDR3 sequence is CASSHDRLMETQYF.

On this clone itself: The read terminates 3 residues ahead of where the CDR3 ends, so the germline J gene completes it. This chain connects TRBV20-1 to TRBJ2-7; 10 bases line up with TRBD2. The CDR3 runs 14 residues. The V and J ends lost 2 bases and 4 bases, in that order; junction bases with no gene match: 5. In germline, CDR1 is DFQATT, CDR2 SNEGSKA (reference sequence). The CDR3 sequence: CSARPERGGYEQYF. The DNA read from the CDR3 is TGCAGTGCTAGACCTGAGCGGGGGGGTTACGAG.

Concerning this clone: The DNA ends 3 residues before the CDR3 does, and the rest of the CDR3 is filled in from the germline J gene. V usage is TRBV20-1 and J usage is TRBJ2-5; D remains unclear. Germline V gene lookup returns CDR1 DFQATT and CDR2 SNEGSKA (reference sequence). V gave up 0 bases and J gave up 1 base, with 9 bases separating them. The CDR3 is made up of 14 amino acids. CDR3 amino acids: CSARDSRGQETQYF. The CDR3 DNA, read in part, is TGCAGTGCTAGAGATTCGAGAGGCCAAGAGACC.

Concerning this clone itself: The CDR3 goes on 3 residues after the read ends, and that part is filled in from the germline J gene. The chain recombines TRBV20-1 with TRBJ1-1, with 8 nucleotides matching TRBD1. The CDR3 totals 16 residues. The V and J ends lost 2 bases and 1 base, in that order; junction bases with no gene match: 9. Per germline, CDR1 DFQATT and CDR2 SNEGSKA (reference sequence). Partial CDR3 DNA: TGCAGTGCTAGAAAAGTGGTCAGGGGGCCGAACACTGAA. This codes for CSARKVVRGPNTE. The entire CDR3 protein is CSARKVVRGPNTEAFF.

The CDR3 reads CASSFLQGGSEAFF. The CDR3 bases that were read are TGTGCCAGCAGCTTTCTACAGGGGGGTTCCGAA. The chain links TRBV7-9 to TRBJ1-1, with 8 nucleotides matching TRBD1. The missing CDR3 end, 3 residues past where the read stops, is filled in from the germline J gene. In germline, CDR1 is SEHNR, CDR2 FQNEAQ (reference sequence). The CDR3 runs 14 residues.

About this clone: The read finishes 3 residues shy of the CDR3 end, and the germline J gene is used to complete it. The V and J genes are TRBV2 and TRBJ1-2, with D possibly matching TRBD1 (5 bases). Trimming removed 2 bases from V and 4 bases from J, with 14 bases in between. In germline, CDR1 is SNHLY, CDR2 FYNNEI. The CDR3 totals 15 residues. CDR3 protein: CASSEIGPQGYGYTF. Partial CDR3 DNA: TGTGCCAGCAGTGAAATTGGGCCGCAGGGCTATGGC. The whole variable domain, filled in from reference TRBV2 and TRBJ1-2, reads EPEVTQTPSHQVTQMGQEVILRCVPISNHLYFYWYRQILGQKVEFLVSFYNNEISEKSEIFDDQFSVERPDGSNFTLKIRSTKLEDSAMYFCASSEIGPQGYGYTFGSGTRLTVV.

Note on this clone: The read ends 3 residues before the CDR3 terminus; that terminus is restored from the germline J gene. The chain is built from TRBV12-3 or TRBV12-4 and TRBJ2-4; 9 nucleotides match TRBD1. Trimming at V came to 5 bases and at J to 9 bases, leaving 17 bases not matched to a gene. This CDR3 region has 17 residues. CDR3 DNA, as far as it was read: TGTGCCAGCAGTCCACTCAGACGGGACAGGGATTTTGGCATT. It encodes CASSPLRRDRDFGI. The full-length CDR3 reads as CASSPLRRDRDFGIQYF.